This TCR beta chain derives from a study of long-term antiretroviral therapy in people with HIV (dated by TCRdb to between 2020 and 2023). About the study as a whole: The earliest samples were collected about a decade before the 2015 WHO recommendation for immediate ART, when ART was typically delayed until CD4 counts fell. Test extractions of a monoclonal T-cell line alongside a few dozen polyclonal samples showed no cross-contamination during QIAcube processing. This retrospective serial study examined whether starting ART and sustained HIV suppression were associated with changes in the composition and diversity of the TRB repertoire in peripheral blood. Eleven of the 30 participants with HIV were female. A total of roughly 180 cryopreserved PBMC samples were contributed to the cohort by 30 adults with confirmed HIV infection, with samples collected serially over a mean of roughly six years (range 1-12). Overall study results and their limits: Unsorted PBMC were profiled instead of sorted CD4+ and CD8+ T cells because pre-ART samples had limited cell numbers. Inferences about post-ART repertoire changes are limited because no data were available on ART adherence, viral resistance or therapy changes. CDR3 length ranges in HIV repertoires were narrower than in controls, and network structure suggested an antigen-experienced repertoire with only a slight naive shift after ART. Owing to limited PBMC availability, only the TCR beta chain was sequenced, without alpha chain pairing. The repertoire was dominated across all time points by expanded TRB clones identified before ART initiation, although this dominance was seen to fluctuate and to decrease in many PLHIV after ART. The samples were dated from about 2003 to 2018, and the ART regimens that were used may be less effective than current ART regimens. Starting ART was linked to a significant rise in TRB diversity, yet even after long-term ART the diversity remained significantly lower than in transplant donor controls.

V is pared back by 0 bases and J by 5 bases, with 7 bases lying between the germline termini. The germline V gene encodes CDR1 MNHEY and CDR2 SVGAGI. The CDR3 starts with the cysteine, ends with the phenylalanine, and has 13 residues. Left in the record is the CDR3 DNA by itself, 39 bases read in frame from the first base. Inclusion was restricted to participants for whom at least one PBMC sample before ART initiation and at least two post-ART samples were available. All participants with HIV were treated in the United States of America. Before DNA extraction, cryopreserved samples containing roughly 1-11 million PBMC were thawed and washed. At the time of the earliest PBMC sample for each participant with HIV, ages ranged from roughly 23 to 60 years. PBMC samples from each participant spanned 1-4 timepoints before ART initiation and 2-8 timepoints after ART initiation, with a median of 7 samples. Serial HIV viral load, CD4+ T-cell count, ART history and demographic data were obtained for every participant. Genomic DNA was extracted from unsorted PBMC with a Qiagen kit on a QIAcube, with processing performed in batches of 12 samples.

The immunoSEQ hsTCRB v3.0 assay was used at survey level resolution to sequence the TRB variable region. A depth of about 40,000-50,000 T-cell genomes per sample was targeted for TRB sequencing. TRB libraries were pooled and sequenced on an Illumina MiSeq using a v3 150-cycle kit. Per the authors' processing: Repertoire analysis was run in R within a reproducible Nextflow workflow that covered QC, data transformation and analysis. Custom analyses were implemented in LymphoSeq2, an R package for AIRR-Seq data exploration. After excluding several samples that yielded fewer than 5000 total TRB sequences, 150 to 200 HIV repertoires remained for analysis. Among the roughly 190 retained HIV repertoires, 55 to 60 were collected before ART initiation and 120 to 140 after ART initiation. Each repertoire was downsampled to 5000 TRB nucleotide sequences, and summary statistics were averaged across 100 downsampling iterations. Only TRB sequences with CDR3 regions of at least seven amino acids were retained for analysis. A Shannon entropy-derived clonality score and the Gini coefficient were used to measure diversity. Repertoire networks linked the top 5000 CDR3 amino acid sequences whenever two sequences differed by an edit distance of one. GLIPH2 predicted antigen specificity groups and MHC restriction for TRB CDR3 amino acid sequences. To flag known CMV, EBV, HIV or tissue antigen associations, CDR3 amino acid sequences were matched against VDJdb and McPAS-TCR. Pre-ART, post-ART and control groups were compared with Wilcoxon signed-rank tests and Holm-Bonferroni correction. The clones in this table, taken by TCRdb from immuneACCESS, are in-frame only. Not every clone is retained; where verified, under half of the shortfall comes from an unresolved V gene, and the cause of the rest is unknown. Clonal size and the V and J genes are those of that table, whereas D and trimming came from the DNA. This sample has some 30,000 clones in its table, and 80% to 90% of those were observed once. The ten largest clones represent 3.6% of the sample.

In regard to this clone: Its antigen has not been determined. No much larger clone is present one base from it, and per-base qualities are unavailable.

This TCR derives from a woman aged 18-35 years with HIV. The V and J genes are TRBV6-5 and TRBJ1-2, with the D gene not clear enough to name. Source: unsorted PBMCs, taken 1.8 years after starting antiretroviral therapy. The encoded CDR3 is CASSYSYGYGYTF. The DNA sequence reads TGTGCCAGCAGTTACTCGTACGGTTATGGCTACACCTTC.